This TCR beta chain was identified during a study of blood T cell repertoires in COVID-19 (dated by TCRdb to 2019 to 2021). General notes on the study: The collaborator samples originated in the United States, Italy and Spain and spanned the acute and convalescent phases of COVID-19. The material from the prospective study consisted of cDNA or gDNA derived from T cells, B-cell-depleted T cells, or PBMCs. Where available, HLA class I and class II types were taken from metadata supplied by the sample provider and were not determined by assay-based typing. The repertoires were released in a freely available public database meant as a resource for research on the immune response to SARS-CoV-2. The samples were drawn from two sources: the first 160 participants of the ongoing ImmuneRACE study, and over 1,000 subjects contributed by 6 global collaborators. Subjects who had been exposed to COVID-19, were actively infected with it, or had recovered from it provided the deeply sampled blood TCRbeta repertoires that made up the dataset. The sample metadata nearly always contained a de-identified subject ID, COVID-19 status, age in years and sex. The paper's findings and limits, for the study overall: Clinical and demographic metadata were provided uncurated, with the amount varying by source and participant.

Samples from volunteer blood donors who had recovered from COVID-19 were contributed by a second Seattle source. The collaborating institutions used their own protocols to collect whole blood in K2EDTA tubes. Collaborator samples were shipped for TCRbeta analysis as frozen whole blood, isolated PBMCs, or DNA extracted from either sample type. The immunoSEQ Assay, a bias-controlled multiplex PCR, was used to amplify TCRbeta CDR3 regions from genomic DNA. Concerning the study's data processing: The number of nucleated cells in each sample was estimated from the amplification of reference gene primers within the assay. To quantify the absolute abundance of each unique TCRbeta CDR3 rearrangement, sequence reads were collapsed and filtered. For each sample, productive Simpson clonality was calculated by taking the square root of Simpson's diversity index across productive rearrangements. As stored in TCRdb, this immuneACCESS dataset retains in-frame rearrangements with V and J assigned. A fraction of the clones does not appear; measured against another copy, unresolved V genes explain less than half of the discrepancy, and the remainder lacks a known reason. For V, J and clone size, that table is used; D and trimming come from the DNA. The sample table shows hundreds of thousands of clones, and around 90% are seen once. Around 6% of the sample is taken by the ten largest.

Looking up the germline V gene yields CDR1 MNHEY and CDR2 SVGEGT. From its cysteine to its phenylalanine, the CDR3 spans 13 amino acids. The DNA shown is the 39-base CDR3, in frame from base 1. V drops 7 bases and J drops 7 bases, leaving 14 bases in between. On this clone: Its antigen is unknown. No base-level quality is on record; no much larger clone is a single base apart.

Sequencing input: peripheral blood. The chain couples TRBV6-2 or TRBV6-3 to TRBJ1-5; D gene: possibly TRBD1, on 5 matching bases. This clonotype was sampled from a man aged 60-69 years who had recovered from COVID-19. The CDR3 has the sequence CASNPDTRQPQHF. The DNA reads as follows: TGTGCCAGCAACCCGGACACGAGGCAGCCCCAGCATTTT.